This TCR beta chain emerged from a study of blood T cell repertoires in COVID-19 (dated by TCRdb to the early 2020s). Regarding the study in general: The collaborator samples originated in the United States, Italy and Spain and spanned the acute and convalescent phases of COVID-19. The repertoires were released in a freely available public database meant as a resource for research on the immune response to SARS-CoV-2. Where HLA class I and class II types were available, the types were taken from metadata supplied by the sample provider, not from assay-based typing. The material from the prospective study consisted of cDNA or gDNA derived from T cells, B-cell-depleted T cells, or PBMCs. Samples came from the ongoing ImmuneRACE study (first 160 participants) plus 1,254 subjects from 6 global collaborators. Subjects who had been exposed to COVID-19, were actively infected with it, or had recovered from it provided the deeply sampled blood TCRbeta repertoires that made up the dataset. The sample metadata nearly always contained a de-identified subject ID, COVID-19 status, age in years and sex.

TCRbeta CDR3 regions were amplified from genomic DNA using the immunoSEQ Assay, a bias-controlled multiplex PCR. The paper's processing steps were these. Within the assay, amplification of reference gene primers was used to estimate how many nucleated cells each sample contained. To quantify the absolute abundance of each unique TCRbeta CDR3 rearrangement, sequence reads were collapsed and filtered. For each sample, productive Simpson clonality was calculated as the square root of Simpson's diversity index across productive rearrangements. In its TCRdb copy, this immuneACCESS table keeps in-frame sequences only and misses some clones. Where compared with another copy, unresolved V genes explain less than half of these, and the others have no known cause. Clone size and the V and J calls come from that table; the DNA yielded D and trimming. This sample is represented by roughly 180,000 clones; approximately 81% of them were singletons. The ten largest clones take up under 7% of the sample.

One collaborating source in Seattle enrolled patients while the patients were actively infected and followed the patients over time throughout the course of disease. Each collaborating institution followed its own protocols to collect whole blood in K2EDTA tubes. Collaborator samples were shipped for TCRbeta analysis as frozen whole blood, isolated PBMCs, or DNA extracted from either sample type. The CDR3 contains 18 residues, cysteine and phenylalanine counted. Only the CDR3 part of the read is kept: 54 bases, read in frame from the first base. The junction shows trimming of 4 bases on V and 2 bases on J, and the gene matches do not reach 10 bases of it. In the germline V gene (reference sequence), CDR1 corresponds to LNHDA and CDR2 to SQIVND. For this clone: The antigen it binds to is not known. Base qualities are not at hand, and no much larger clone is one base apart.

What the authors observed across the whole study: The amount of clinical and demographic metadata varied by source and participant and was provided uncurated.

Recombination linked TRBV19 to TRBJ2-6; 8 central nucleotides agree with TRBD1. This receptor was identified in a woman between 50 and 59 years old with COVID-19, enrolled during active disease. The sample comprised peripheral blood. The DNA sequence is given as TGTGCCAGTAGTAAACCGGGACAGGCAATTCCTGGGGCCAACGTCCTGACTTTC. Its product reads: CASSKPGQAIPGANVLTF.